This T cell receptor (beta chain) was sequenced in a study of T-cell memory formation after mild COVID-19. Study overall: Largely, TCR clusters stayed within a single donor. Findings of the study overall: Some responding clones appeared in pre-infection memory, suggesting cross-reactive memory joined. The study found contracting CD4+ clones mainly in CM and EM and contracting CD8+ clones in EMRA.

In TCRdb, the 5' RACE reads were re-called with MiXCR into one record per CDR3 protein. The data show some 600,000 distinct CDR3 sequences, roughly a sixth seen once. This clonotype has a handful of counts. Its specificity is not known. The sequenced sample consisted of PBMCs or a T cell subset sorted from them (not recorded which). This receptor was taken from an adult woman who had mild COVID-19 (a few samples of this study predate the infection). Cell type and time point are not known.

The CDR3 sequence: CASSPLGTGFYEQYF. The DNA for the CDR3 is TGTGCCAGCAGCCCGTTGGGGACAGGGTTTTACGAGCAGTACTTC. The chain employs TRBV6-5 and TRBJ2-7, with 9 bases aligning to TRBD1. Germline lookup yields CDR1 MNHEY and CDR2 SVGAGI. The length of the CDR3 is 15 residues. The V gene end was trimmed by 6 bases and the J gene end by 4 bases; junction bases not matched to a gene: 10.